One T cell receptor (beta chain) is described in this entry. Its antigen is not known. This entry is derived from a study of T cell clonotyping in hematopoietic cell transplantation. General study results and limits: After transplant, recipient diversity fell while pathologically expanded clonotypes grew through day 180. Without cell sorting, CD4 versus CD8 contributions remain unresolved.

Samples: about 28 days before transplant, then days 30, 100 and 180 after. Profiled with immunoSEQ multiplex PCR; TCRdb holds only in-frame clones, not every one. The sample contains about 9,300 clones, roughly four fifths of which appear only once. The V gene end was trimmed by 7 bases and the J gene end by 3 bases; junction bases not matched to a gene: 5. Germline-derived CDR1 and CDR2 are SQVTM and ANQGSEA. The CDR3 has 12 residues. Material: PBMCs, obtained at the time of graft-versus-host disease after allogeneic stem cell transplant. The origin of this receptor is a male patient aged 60 to 75 who had an allogeneic stem cell transplant from an unrelated donor, so the T cells may come from the graft donor. Some clones in this sample may be carry-over from other donors' samples. This chain connects TRBV29-1 to TRBJ1-1; 7 nucleotides match TRBD1. CDR3 in amino acids: CSAGDSHTEAFF. The CDR3 region has the DNA TGCAGCGCTGGGGACAGCCACACTGAAGCTTTCTTT.